This T cell receptor (beta chain) was sequenced during a study of glioma-infiltrating T cells. The iRepertoire nested amplicon-rescue multiplex PCR amplified TCR alpha and beta CDR3s from RNA. A single record per CDR3 protein comes from TCRdb applying MiXCR to the multiplex PCR reads. The repertoire holds about 140,000 distinct CDR3 sequences, with roughly two fifths as singletons. The TCR comes from a human donor with low-grade glioma or glioblastoma, undergoing nonglioma brain surgery, or in good health (not recorded which). The sample comprised glioma tissue, nonneoplastic brain tissue, or PBMCs (not recorded which).

This chain's CDR3 is CASSEASGFRTEAFF. CDR3 DNA: TGTGCCAGCAGTGAAGCCTCGGGATTTCGGACTGAAGCTTTCTTT. The rearrangement links TRBV2 to TRBJ1-1; no clear D gene. V gave up 0 bases and J gave up 5 bases, with 13 bases separating them. The length of the CDR3 is 15 residues. The germline CDR1 and CDR2 sequences are SNHLY and FYNNEI. Based on the CDR3 plus reference TRBV2 and TRBJ1-1, the full variable domain is EPEVTQTPSHQVTQMGQEVILRCVPISNHLYFYWYRQILGQKVEFLVSFYNNEISEKSEIFDDQFSVERPDGSNFTLKIRSTKLEDSAMYFCASSEASGFRTEAFFGQGTRLTVV.